The 28 T cell receptor beta chains listed next were all sequenced from one sample in a study of shared clonotypes between healthy human individuals. Clones were read by immunoSEQ multiplex PCR, and TCRdb kept only the in-frame ones, dropping some. Seen here are 2 million to 3 million clones, 80% to 95% observed once, and the top ten hold roughly 0.39%. Material for sequencing was naive CD4+ T cells from PBMCs. This sample's subset: CD45RA+ positively selected. These receptor sequences come from a man younger than 30 in good health. Some clones in this sample may be carry-over from other donors' samples.

The chain couples TRBV7-2 to TRBJ1-4; D unresolved. Germline V lookup: CDR1 SGHTA, CDR2 FQGNSA. The CDR3 has 14 residues. Trimming cost V 0 bases and J 8 bases, with 10 bases left between them. The CDR3 loop is CASSLARRGEKLFF. DNA of the CDR3: TGTGCCAGCAGCTTAGCGCGACGGGGAGAAAAACTGTTTTTT. Supplemented by reference TRBV7-2 and TRBJ1-4, the full variable domain reads GAGVSQSPSNKVTEKGKDVELRCDPISGHTALYWYRQSLGQGLEFLIYFQGNSAPDKSGLPSDRFSAERTGGSVSTLTIQRTQQEDSAVYLCASSLARRGEKLFFGSGTQLSVL.

The V gene is TRBV28, the J gene TRBJ1-4; TRBD1 is a possible D gene (6 bases). The CDR3 covers 15 residues. The germline V gene has CDR1 MDHEN and CDR2 SYDVKM. Trimming left V 3 bases short and J 5 bases short, with 13 bases between. CDR3: CASSFRGWGNEKLFF. In DNA form, the CDR3 reads TGTGCCAGCAGTTTCAGGGGATGGGGAAATGAAAAACTGTTTTTT.

V is TRBV9 and J is TRBJ2-2; D is unclear. V was shortened by 5 bases and J by 1 base, with 6 bases between the two germline ends. CDR1 SGDLS and CDR2 YYNGEE come from the germline V gene. CDR3 length: 13 amino acids. Written as DNA, the CDR3 is TGTGCCAGCAGTTATGTGAACACCGGGGAGCTGTTTTTT. Its translation is CASSYVNTGELFF. Supplemented by reference TRBV9 and TRBJ2-2, the full variable domain reads DSGVTQTPKHLITATGQRVTLRCSPRSGDLSVYWYQQSLDQGLQFLIQYYNGEERAKGNILERFSAQQFPDLHSELNLSSLELGDSALYFCASSYVNTGELFFGEGSRLTVL.

The V call is TRBV10-2, the J call TRBJ1-1; possibly TRBD1 for D (5 bases). From germline, CDR1 is WSHSY and CDR2 SAAADI. The V end was cut by 8 bases, the J end by 4 bases, with 23 bases between. The CDR3 consists of 16 residues. The CDR3 nucleotides read TGCGCCAGCCTCCCCGACAGCGCTCCTTGGGGCACTGAAGCTTTCTTT. It specifies CASLPDSAPWGTEAFF.

This chain joins TRBV4-1 and TRBJ2-7; D may be TRBD2 (6 bases). CDR3 length: 15 amino acids. The V gene's germline CDR1 is MGHRA and CDR2 YSYEKL. V lost 3 bases and J 2 bases, leaving 14 bases between the germline ends. The CDR3 loop reads CASSQAGLEAYEQYF. The CDR3 bases are TGCGCCAGCAGCCAGGCGGGACTGGAGGCCTACGAGCAGTACTTC.

This chain uses TRBV29-1 with TRBJ1-1; D not resolved. The length of the CDR3 is 14 residues. Trimming left V 4 bases short and J 0 bases short, with 12 bases between. Germline CDR1 is SQVTM and CDR2 is ANQGSEA. CDR3 sequence: CSVGGYGVNTEAFF. Here the CDR3 DNA reads TGCAGCGTTGGAGGTTACGGGGTGAACACTGAAGCTTTCTTT.

This chain connects TRBV6-6 to TRBJ2-2; D gene unclear. This CDR3 has 14 amino acids. Germline loops: CDR1 MNHNY, CDR2 SVGAGI (reference sequence). V was shortened by 6 bases and J by 1 base, with 9 bases between the two germline ends. CDR3 in amino acids: CASRKAKNTGELFF. The CDR3 DNA sequence: TGTGCCAGCAGAAAAGCAAAGAACACCGGGGAGCTGTTTTTT.

V is TRBV5-4 and J is TRBJ2-7; D remains unclear. Germline V gene data show CDR1 as SGHNT and CDR2 as YYREEE (reference sequence). CDR3 length: 12 residues. V lost 3 bases and J lost 8, with 12 bases in between. CDR3 in amino acids: CASSYPGSQQYF. CDR3 nucleotide sequence: TGTGCCAGCAGCTACCCCGGGTCCCAGCAGTACTTC. The entire variable domain, with the rest obtained from reference TRBV5-4 and TRBJ2-7, is as follows: ETGVTQSPTHLIKTRGQQVTLRCSSQSGHNTVSWYQQALGQGPQFIFQYYREEENGRGNFPPRFSGLQFPNYSSELNVNALELDDSALYLCASSYPGSQQYFGPGTRLTVT.

The chain is built from TRBV28 and TRBJ2-7; D tentatively fits TRBD1 or TRBD2 (6 bases each). Germline V CDR1 and CDR2: MDHEN, SYDVKM. The CDR3 is 20 amino acids. V was shortened by 5 bases and J by 1 base, with 30 bases between the two germline ends. Here the CDR3 DNA reads TGTGCCAGCAGTCCGGTAGCGAAGGGGGTTTTAGGGGACTCTTCCTACGAGCAGTACTTC. This translates into CASSPVAKGVLGDSSYEQYF. Filled out from reference TRBV28 and TRBJ2-7, the complete variable domain reads DVKVTQSSRYLVKRTGEKVFLECVQDMDHENMFWYRQDPGLGLRLIYFSYDVKMKEKGDIPEGYSVSREKKERFSLILESASTNQTSMYLCASSPVAKGVLGDSSYEQYFGPGTRLTVT.

J is TRBJ2-1 and V is TRBV6-4, with 11 bases aligning to TRBD2. V dropped 9 bases and J dropped 3; count of bases not matched to a gene: 10. This CDR3 contains 16 residues. Looked up from germline, CDR1 is MRHNA and CDR2 is SNTAGT. Here the CDR3 reads CASPGLAVLYYNEQFF. In DNA form, the CDR3 reads TGTGCCAGTCCGGGACTAGCGGTCCTCTACTACAATGAGCAGTTCTTC.

For this clone: Other DNA sequences in this specimen translate into the identical CDR3. This chain uses TRBV5-1 with TRBJ2-3; maybe TRBD2 (6 bases). The germline V gene encodes CDR1 SGHRS and CDR2 YFSETQ. V was clipped by 0 bases and J by 1 base, with 6 bases between them. The length of the CDR3 is 14 residues. The CDR3: CASSLGGGTDTQYF. The DNA of the CDR3 is TGCGCCAGCAGCTTGGGCGGGGGCACAGATACGCAGTATTTT.

This chain connects TRBV15 to TRBJ1-4, with D uncertain. Trimming took off 2 bases at V and 6 bases at J, with 13 bases between the two ends. The CDR3 runs to 15 residues. Germline V gene sequence: CDR1 LNHNV, CDR2 YYDKDF (reference sequence). The CDR3 loop reads CATSRSFRQDEKLFF. CDR3 in DNA: TGTGCCACCAGCAGATCCTTCAGGCAGGATGAAAAACTGTTTTTT.

This clone was seen only a few times. The rearrangement joins TRBV28 to TRBJ1-1; D unresolved. CDR1 and CDR2 from the germline V gene are MDHEN and SYDVKM. Between the trimmed V and J ends, which lost 4 bases and 2 bases, there was a span of 8 bases. The CDR3 totals 13 residues. In DNA, the CDR3 is TGTGCCAGCAGTTCCGGGATTAACACTGAAGCTTTCTTT. Translating gives CASSSGINTEAFF.

The chain employs TRBV9 and TRBJ2-5; weak D call: TRBD2 (5 bases). Trimming removed 0 bases at V and 0 bases at J, with 15 bases between. Germline lookup yields CDR1 SGDLS and CDR2 YYNGEE. This CDR3 comprises 17 residues. This CDR3 is CASSVGPQRTYQETQYF. The CDR3 DNA follows: TGTGCCAGCAGCGTAGGACCCCAGCGGACGTACCAAGAGACCCAGTACTTC.

The chain employs TRBV7-8 and TRBJ2-1, with 8 bases identical to TRBD2. Unmatched junction bases numbered 6, after V lost 1 base and J lost 10 bases. CDR3 length: 14 amino acids. Germline assignment: CDR1 SGHVS and CDR2 FQNEAQ. CDR3 protein: CASSLGAGVSEQFF. The CDR3 DNA sequence: TGTGCCAGCAGCTTAGGAGCGGGAGTGAGCGAGCAGTTCTTC.

This chain connects TRBV5-1 to TRBJ2-7; tentatively, D is TRBD1 (5 bases). CDR3 size: 12 residues. Between the trimmed V and J ends, which lost 7 bases and 0 bases, there was a span of 8 bases. Germline lookup yields CDR1 SGHRS and CDR2 YFSETQ. CDR3 coding DNA: TGCGCCAGCTACAGGAGCTCCTACGAGCAGTACTTC. Its translation is CASYRSSYEQYF.

The V and J genes are TRBV30 and TRBJ1-5, with D perhaps TRBD1 (5 bases). The CDR3 has 14 amino acids. V was pared by 0 bases and J by 4 bases, with 10 bases between. Looked up from germline, CDR1 is GTSNPN and CDR2 is SVGIG (reference sequence). CDR3 coding DNA: TGTGCCTGGAGTGTTTCCGGGGGAAATCAGCCCCAGCATTTT. Amino acid sequence: CAWSVSGGNQPQHF.

The chain uses TRBV28 and TRBJ1-4; TRBD1 is a possible D gene (5 bases). CDR3 length equals 15 residues. V lost 3 bases, J lost 1 base, and 9 bases lay in between. Germline V gene data show CDR1 as MDHEN and CDR2 as SYDVKM. The CDR3 reads CASSFLGVTNEKLFF. CDR3 sequence (DNA): TGTGCCAGCAGTTTTTTGGGGGTAACTAATGAAAAACTGTTTTTT. Full variable domain (outside the CDR3, taken from reference TRBV28 and TRBJ1-4): DVKVTQSSRYLVKRTGEKVFLECVQDMDHENMFWYRQDPGLGLRLIYFSYDVKMKEKGDIPEGYSVSREKKERFSLILESASTNQTSMYLCASSFLGVTNEKLFFGSGTQLSVL.

Points on this clone: This same CDR3 is encoded by further DNA sequences in the sample. The chain is built from TRBV5-1 and TRBJ1-2; 12 nucleotides agree with TRBD1. The V segment lost 4 bases and the J segment 7 bases; nucleotides outside the gene matches: 5. The length of the CDR3 is 14 residues. Germline V gene sequence: CDR1 SGHRS, CDR2 YFSETQ. The CDR3 spells CASSPGQGAGGYTF. The CDR3 coding sequence is TGCGCCAGCAGCCCGGGACAGGGGGCGGGTGGCTACACCTTC.

This clone was detected only once. One end of the junction fails to match germline, which may point to a read error. V is TRBV28 and J is TRBJ2-1, with 7 bases aligning to TRBD1. CDR1 MDHEN and CDR2 SYDVKM come from the germline V gene. This CDR3 spans 15 amino acids. This CDR3 reads CANSYRGVPYNEQFF. In nucleotides, the CDR3 is TGTGCCAACAGTTACAGGGGAGTCCCCTACAATGAGCAGTTCTTC.

This clone was counted a few times. This chain uses TRBV28 with TRBJ1-2, with 7 nucleotides matching TRBD1. The CDR3 length is 14 residues. CDR1 MDHEN and CDR2 SYDVKM come from the germline V gene. Trimming at V came to 5 bases and at J to 2 bases, leaving 5 bases not matched to a gene. The DNA of the CDR3 is TGTGCCAGCAGTAGAATCAGGGGGAACTATGGCTACACCTTC. Protein: CASSRIRGNYGYTF.

The chain links TRBV7-2 to TRBJ1-3, with TRBD1 identical over 9 bases. J was trimmed by 5 bases and V by 5 bases; bases with no gene match: 4. The CDR3 contains 14 residues. Germline loops: CDR1 SGHTA, CDR2 FQGNSA. Here the CDR3 DNA reads TGTGCCAGCAGCCACGGACAGGGGAGAAACACCATATATTTT. Its protein product is CASSHGQGRNTIYF.

The chain links TRBV7-9 to TRBJ1-5; TRBD1 matches at 9 bases. The CDR3 runs to 16 residues. V trimming: 5 bases; J trimming: 4 bases; junction bases outside the gene matches: 9. Germline V gene sequence: CDR1 SEHNR, CDR2 FQNEAQ (reference sequence). Here the CDR3 DNA reads TGTGCCAGCAGCCCCACGGGACAGGGCCTGAATCAGCCCCAGCATTTT. Its translation: CASSPTGQGLNQPQHF.

This rearrangement joins TRBV18 to TRBJ1-5, with D maybe TRBD1 (6 bases). This CDR3 has 16 residues. CDR1 is KGHSH and CDR2 is LQKENI in the germline V gene. Trimming pared 2 bases from V and 4 bases from J, leaving 15 bases between. CDR3 nucleotides: TGTGCCAGCTCACCAAATGGACAGCGGAGGAATCAGCCCCAGCATTTT. As protein: CASSPNGQRRNQPQHF.

The V call is TRBV29-1, the J call TRBJ1-2; the D gene is possibly TRBD1 (5 bases). The germline V gene encodes CDR1 SQVTM and CDR2 ANQGSEA. Trimming removed 4 bases from V and 8 bases from J, with 20 bases in between. This CDR3 has 14 residues. The CDR3 DNA is TGCAGCGTTGCCGGGACGGGCGGATTTGGCGGCTACACCTTC. Its protein is CSVAGTGGFGGYTF.

This chain links TRBV10-1 with TRBJ2-2, with D tentatively TRBD2 (7 bases). With 3 bases removed from V and 0 bases from J, the gap between germline ends came to 14 bases. There are 17 residues in the CDR3. Germline V gives CDR1 WNHNN, CDR2 SYGVQD (reference sequence). This CDR3 is CASSDYGGLPNTGELFF. CDR3 bases: TGCGCCAGCAGTGACTACGGGGGGCTACCGAACACCGGGGAGCTGTTTTTT.

The chain combines TRBV28 with TRBJ1-1; no clear D. V gave up 2 bases and J gave up 1 base, with 11 bases separating them. The CDR3 contains 15 residues. Germline values: CDR1 MDHEN, CDR2 SYDVKM. Here the CDR3 reads CASSLRPQSNTEAFF. DNA for the CDR3: TGTGCCAGCAGTTTAAGGCCACAGTCGAACACTGAAGCTTTCTTT.

CDR3 DNA: TGTGCCACCAGCAGAGATAGTCCGGAGACCCAGTACTTC. It encodes CATSRDSPETQYF. This chain joins TRBV15 and TRBJ2-5; D is unresolved. This CDR3 contains 13 residues. Germline V lookup: CDR1 LNHNV, CDR2 YYDKDF (reference sequence). Trimming took off 0 bases at V and 5 bases at J, with 7 bases between the two ends.